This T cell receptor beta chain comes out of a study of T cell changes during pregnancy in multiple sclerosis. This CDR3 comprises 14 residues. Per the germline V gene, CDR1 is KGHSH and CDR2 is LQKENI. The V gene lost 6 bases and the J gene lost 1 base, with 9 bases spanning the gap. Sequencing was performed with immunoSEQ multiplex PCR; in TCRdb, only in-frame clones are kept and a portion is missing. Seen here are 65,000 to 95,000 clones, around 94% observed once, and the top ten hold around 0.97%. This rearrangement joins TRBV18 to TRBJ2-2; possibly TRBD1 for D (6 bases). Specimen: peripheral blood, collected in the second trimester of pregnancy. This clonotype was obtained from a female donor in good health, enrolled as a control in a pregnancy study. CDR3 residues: CASSPTGNTGELFF. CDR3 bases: TGTGCCAGCTCTCCGACAGGGAACACCGGGGAGCTGTTTTTT.